A selection of T cell receptor beta chains follows, all from one sample in a study of response to subunit inactivated influenza vaccine. TCRdb re-derived calls from the RT-PCR reads in MiXCR, one entry per CDR3 protein. The table has over 150,000 distinct CDR3 sequences, about 10% seen once. This specimen consisted of CD8+ T cells sorted from PBMCs, obtained 23 to 25 months after vaccination. These receptor sequences come from a man aged 50-75 years who received an inactivated influenza vaccine. CDR3s include the opening cysteine and the closing phenylalanine or tryptophan. A D gene is named only where the DNA matches it firmly. Where a row states a size, it is once, few, many or the class of an expanded clone; other rows omit it.

d_call	v_call	clone_size	j_call	cdr3_aa	cdr3_nt
TRBD1	TRBV28	NA	TRBJ2-7	CASSSLSGTGGSSSYEQYF	TGTGCCAGCAGTTCCCTCTCCGGGACAGGGGGTTCGAGCTCCTACGAGCAGTACTTC
NA	TRBV27	few	TRBJ1-4	CASSPTGPEKLFF	TGTGCCAGCAGTCCGACCGGGCCCGAAAAACTGTTTTTT
NA	TRBV4-1	NA	TRBJ1-5	CASSLQVSYSNQPQHF	TGCGCCAGCAGCTTACAGGTATCCTATAGCAATCAGCCCCAGCATTTT
NA	TRBV10-3	NA	TRBJ2-7	CAISESRDGAYEQYF	TGTGCCATCAGTGAATCCCGGGACGGAGCCTACGAGCAGTACTTC
NA	TRBV11-2	NA	TRBJ2-7	CASSLGPPRGYLRDPYEQYF	TGTGCCAGCAGCTTAGGCCCGCCGAGAGGTTATCTCCGGGATCCCTACGAGCAGTACTTC
TRBD1	TRBV7-2	NA	TRBJ2-2	CASSFWSGTGANTGELFF	TGTGCCAGCAGCTTTTGGTCTGGGACAGGGGCGAACACCGGGGAGCTGTTTTTT
NA	TRBV9	few	TRBJ2-5	CASSTTSLQETQYF	TGTGCCAGCAGCACTACTAGCCTCCAAGAGACCCAGTACTTC
NA	TRBV6-1	NA	TRBJ2-1	CASSPERSSYNEQFF	TGTGCCAGCAGTCCGGAGCGGAGCTCCTACAATGAGCAGTTCTTC
TRBD1	TRBV6-5	many	TRBJ1-3	CASSYGQGSGNTIYF	TGTGCCAGCAGTTACGGACAGGGGTCTGGAAACACCATATATTTT
NA	TRBV27	few	TRBJ2-1	CASSSLFGDRYNEQFF	TGTGCCAGCAGTTCCCTCTTCGGAGACAGATACAATGAGCAGTTCTTC
TRBD2	TRBV6-1	few	TRBJ2-1	CASISRPGTSGNEQFF	TGTGCCAGCATCTCAAGACCCGGGACTAGCGGCAATGAGCAGTTCTTC
NA	TRBV12-3/TRBV12-4	NA	TRBJ2-7	CASSFGQNYEQYF	TGTGCCAGCAGTTTTGGCCAGAACTACGAGCAGTACTTC
NA	TRBV12-3/TRBV12-4	many	TRBJ2-7	CASSSTLRQEEQYF	TGTGCCAGCAGTTCGACCCTCAGACAGGAGGAGCAGTACTTC
TRBD1	TRBV20-1	NA	TRBJ1-2	CSARTGEGYTF	TGCAGTGCTCGGACAGGGGAAGGCTACACCTTC
NA	TRBV20-1	few	TRBJ2-6	CSARDQTRVYPNVLTF	TGCAGTGCTAGGGACCAGACACGCGTCTATCCCAACGTCCTGACTTTC
NA	TRBV11-2	few	TRBJ2-1	CASSSPRRDYNEQFF	TGTGCCAGCAGCTCCCCGAGGAGGGACTACAATGAGCAGTTCTTC
NA	TRBV9	NA	TRBJ1-5	CASSDRITGLGSPQHF	TGTGCCAGCAGCGATAGAATAACAGGGCTCGGGTCGCCCCAGCATTTT
NA	TRBV5-5	NA	TRBJ2-3	CASSLGTTSTDTQYF	TGTGCCAGCAGCTTAGGGACAACTAGCACAGATACGCAGTATTTT
NA	TRBV3-1	few	TRBJ2-6	CASSQIGSGANVLTF	TGTGCCAGCAGCCAAATCGGCTCTGGGGCCAACGTCCTGACTTTC
TRBD2	TRBV11-2	many	TRBJ2-3	CASSFLAGPRDTQYF	TGTGCCAGCAGCTTTCTAGCGGGGCCACGAGATACGCAGTATTTT